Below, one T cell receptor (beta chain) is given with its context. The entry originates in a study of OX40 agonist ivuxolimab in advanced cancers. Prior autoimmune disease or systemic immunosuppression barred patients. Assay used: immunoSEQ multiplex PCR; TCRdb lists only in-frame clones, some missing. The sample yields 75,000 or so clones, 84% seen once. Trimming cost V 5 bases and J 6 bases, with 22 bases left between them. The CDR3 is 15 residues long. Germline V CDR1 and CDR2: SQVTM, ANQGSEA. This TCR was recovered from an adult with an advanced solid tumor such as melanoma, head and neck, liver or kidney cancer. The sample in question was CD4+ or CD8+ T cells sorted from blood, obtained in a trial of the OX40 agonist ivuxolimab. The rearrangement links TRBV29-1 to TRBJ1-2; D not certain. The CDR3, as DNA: TGCAGCGTTCCCCCGACGGGCGATTGGTACGATGGCTACACCTTC. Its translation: CSVPPTGDWYDGYTF.